This is a list of T cell receptor beta chains from one sample in a study of T-cell reconstitution after alpha-beta-depleted transplantation in children. Using its own MiXCR run on the PCR reads, TCRdb lists one record per CDR3 protein. The table lists roughly 610,000 distinct CDR3 sequences, roughly a tenth of them singletons. This sample comprised PBMCs from the stem cell graft donor, obtained from the stem cell graft. The receptor source for this set is a human donor who donated a stem cell graft to a child with acute myeloid leukemia. Both conserved end residues are part of each CDR3. A D gene is named only where the DNA matches it firmly. Clone size, where shown, is once, few, many, or a class for clones that have expanded.

TRBJ2-2 - few TRBV27 TGTGCCAGCACCCCATCGACACCCCGGAACACCGGGGAGCTGTTTTTT CASTPSTPRNTGELFF
TRBJ2-1 - - TRBV6-5 TGTGCCAGCAGTTTCTCCGGGACCCGCAATGAGCAGTTCTTC CASSFSGTRNEQFF
TRBJ2-7 - many TRBV20-1 TGCAGTGCTAGAGATCCCGCAGCTACCTACGAGCAGTACTTC CSARDPAATYEQYF
TRBJ1-1 TRBD1 - TRBV29-1 TGCAGCGTCCAACGGGGACAGATGAACACTGAAGCTTTCTTT CSVQRGQMNTEAFF
TRBJ2-6 - many TRBV7-2 TGTGCCAGCAGCTTTAAGGGCTCTGGGGCCAACGTCCTGACTTTC CASSFKGSGANVLTF
TRBJ2-7 - few TRBV27 TGTGCCAGCAGTAACAGCAGGGCACGGTGGTACTTC CASSNSRARWYF
TRBJ2-1 TRBD1 many TRBV6-6 TGTGCCAGCAGTCGAGACAGGGGCTACAAGGAGCAGTTCTTC CASSRDRGYKEQFF
TRBJ2-1 TRBD2 many TRBV9 TGTGCCAGCAGCCTCCTAGCGGGAGGCGACAATGAGCAGTTCTTC CASSLLAGGDNEQFF
TRBJ2-3 - many TRBV7-2 TGTGCCAGCAGCTTAGAATCGGTCCGAGATACGCAGTATTTT CASSLESVRDTQYF
TRBJ2-3 - - TRBV7-3 TGTGCCGCCCCGGACGGGAACACAGATACGCAGTATTTT CAAPDGNTDTQYF
TRBJ2-6 TRBD1 - TRBV30 TGTGCCTGGATGACAGGGGGCTCTGGGGCCAACGTCCTGACTTTC CAWMTGGSGANVLTF
TRBJ2-6 TRBD1 - TRBV4-1 TGCGCCAGCAGCCAAGGTGGGACAGTCCGCTCTGGGGCCAACGTCCTGACTTTC CASSQGGTVRSGANVLTF
TRBJ2-7 TRBD2 few TRBV7-8 TGTGCCAGCAGTATCTGGACTAGCCTCCATGGCGAGCAGTACTTC CASSIWTSLHGEQYF
TRBJ2-7 - - TRBV28 TGTGCCAGCAGGACCTCGGGGGTTAGCTCCTACGAGCAGTACTTC CASRTSGVSSYEQYF
TRBJ2-2 TRBD2 many TRBV20-1 TGCAGTGCCCCACGCGGGGGGCTGGACACCGGGGAGCTGTTTTTT CSAPRGGLDTGELFF
TRBJ1-2 - few TRBV12-3/TRBV12-4 TGTGCCAGCACCCTCGGGCTAGCTAACTATGGCTACACCTTC CASTLGLANYGYTF
TRBJ2-7 - few TRBV5-6 TGTGCCAGCAGCCTGACGGCAGGGGTCAGCGCCTACGAGCAGTACTTC CASSLTAGVSAYEQYF
TRBJ2-7 - - TRBV12-3/TRBV12-4 TGTGCCAGCAGTTTAGAAGGACAGTCCGGCTACGAGCAGTACTTC CASSLEGQSGYEQYF
TRBJ2-7 TRBD2 few TRBV15 TGTGCCACCAGCAAGGGACTAGCGGGAGACCACGAGCAGTACTTC CATSKGLAGDHEQYF
TRBJ2-1 TRBD2 - TRBV7-2 TGTGCCAGCAGCCTACTCCGACTAGCGGGAGGCAGGGATGAGCAGTTCTTC CASSLLRLAGGRDEQFF
TRBJ2-1 TRBD2 - TRBV20-1 TGCAGTGCTATCTTTCCGGGACTAGGGGTTGAGCAGTTCTTC CSAIFPGLGVEQFF
TRBJ2-7 - - TRBV20-1 TGCAGTGCTCGGTCGGGGGAAACCTACGAGCAGTACTTC CSARSGETYEQYF
TRBJ2-1 TRBD2 many TRBV10-3 TGTGCCATCAGCCCAGGCACTAGCGCTGGGTACAATGAGCAGTTCTTC CAISPGTSAGYNEQFF
TRBJ2-7 - - TRBV20-1 TGCAGTGCTAGAGACCACCGGAGGACCTACGAGCAGTACTTC CSARDHRRTYEQYF
TRBJ2-5 TRBD1 few TRBV7-9 TGTGCCAGCAGCAACACAGGGGGTCGGGAGACCCAGTACTTC CASSNTGGRETQYF
TRBJ2-7 - many TRBV24-1 TGTGCCACCAGTGATGAGGACGGACATGGGTACTTC CATSDEDGHGYF
TRBJ1-5 - - TRBV5-1 TGCGCCAGCAGTCGGAGCCCTAGCAATCAGCCCCAGCATTTT CASSRSPSNQPQHF
TRBJ2-5 TRBD1 - TRBV24-1 TGTGCCACCAGTGAAACCGGGACAGTCCAAGAGACCCAGTACTTC CATSETGTVQETQYF
TRBJ2-2 - - TRBV5-1 TGCGCCAGCAGCACTCAGACAGGGAACACCGGGGAGCTGTTTTTT CASSTQTGNTGELFF
TRBJ2-2 - few TRBV4-2 TGTGCCAGCAGCCAAGTCCCTGGGGGGGCTAGCACCGGGGAGCTGTTTTTT CASSQVPGGASTGELFF
TRBJ2-7 - - TRBV20-1 TGCAGTGCTAGAGTCCGTCTAGACAACTACGAGCAGTACTTC CSARVRLDNYEQYF
TRBJ1-5 TRBD1 few TRBV10-3 TGTGCCATCAGTGAGGGGACAGATAGCAATCAGCCCCAGCATTTT CAISEGTDSNQPQHF
TRBJ2-3 - many TRBV7-2 TGTGCCAGCAGCTTAGTGGCGGGTCGCACAGATACGCAGTATTTT CASSLVAGRTDTQYF
TRBJ2-5 - many TRBV5-5 TGTGCCAGCAGCTCGACAGGGAGGGAGACCCAGTACTTC CASSSTGRETQYF
TRBJ2-3 TRBD2 - TRBV29-1 TGCAGCGCTGAGGGACTAGCGGGAGCGGGAGATACGCAGTATTTT CSAEGLAGAGDTQYF
TRBJ2-3 - - TRBV6-7 TGTGCCAGCAGTGCGTACGGTACGCAGTATTTT CASSAYGTQYF
TRBJ2-3 - - TRBV6-1 TGTGCCAGCAGTACGGTGGACTGGTATAGCACAGATACGCAGTATTTT CASSTVDWYSTDTQYF
TRBJ2-1 TRBD2 few TRBV24-1 TGTGCCACCAGTGATTTTAGAAGAAGGACTAGCGGGAGCTCTAATGAGCAGTTCTTC CATSDFRRRTSGSSNEQFF
TRBJ2-4 - few TRBV20-1 TGCAGTGCTAGAGACCTCGATCCCAAAAACATTCAGTACTTC CSARDLDPKNIQYF
TRBJ1-6 - few TRBV14 TGTGCCAGCAGCCAAGAAGTCAGAAGAAATTCACCCCTCCACTTT CASSQEVRRNSPLHF
TRBJ2-2 - few TRBV10-3 TGTGCCGCTTCGGGACTTACGAACACCGGGGAGCTGTTTTTT CAASGLTNTGELFF
TRBJ1-5 - - TRBV3-1 TGTGCCAGCAGTCCGCCGGGACCCCATCAGCCCCAGCATTTT CASSPPGPHQPQHF
TRBJ2-3 TRBD2 few TRBV7-2 TGTGCCAGCAACACTCTCGGGGGGGGTGCCACAGATACGCAGTATTTT CASNTLGGGATDTQYF
TRBJ2-7 TRBD1 many TRBV7-6 TGTGCCAGCAGCTCAGGGGGCGAGCAGTACTTC CASSSGGEQYF
TRBJ2-1 TRBD2 many TRBV14 TGTGCCAGCGGGAGGGCCACGGTGTATGAGCAGTTCTTC CASGRATVYEQFF
TRBJ2-3 - - TRBV24-1 TGTGCCACCAGTGATTTGGAGACACCTAGCACAGATACGCAGTATTTT CATSDLETPSTDTQYF
TRBJ2-2 - - TRBV4-1 TGCGCCAGCAGCCAGGGGGGGACAGGACGTTACACCGGGGAGCTGTTTTTT CASSQGGTGRYTGELFF
TRBJ2-1 TRBD1 few TRBV4-2 TGTGCCAGCAGCCAGGCAACCGGGACAGGGAAGTTCTTC CASSQATGTGKFF
TRBJ2-3 - many TRBV10-3 TGTGCCATCACCGCCCAGGTAGCGGTTGGGGATACGCAGTATTTT CAITAQVAVGDTQYF
TRBJ2-2 - many TRBV9 TGTGCCAGCAGACGGGACTCGAACACCGGGGAGCTGTTTTTT CASRRDSNTGELFF
TRBJ2-3 TRBD2 many TRBV12-3/TRBV12-4 TGTGCCAGCAACGCGGGGGCAGATACGCAGTATTTT CASNAGADTQYF
TRBJ2-1 TRBD2 many TRBV12-3/TRBV12-4 TGTGCCAGCAGTGGGACTAGGCATGAGCAGTTCTTC CASSGTRHEQFF